This TCR beta chain originates from a study of blood T cells in healthy people across ages. Together with a sample-barcoded 5' primer, a J-beta primer mix was included in a second PCR lasting roughly 6 to 12 cycles. TCRdb analysed the 5' RACE reads with MiXCR anew, one entry per CDR3 protein. The sample contains around 1.7 million distinct CDR3 sequences, about 30% of which appear only once. This CDR3 is built from 14 residues. V trimming: 6 bases; J trimming: 1 base; junction bases outside the gene matches: 5. The V gene's germline CDR1 is SNHLY and CDR2 FYNNEI. The table lists this clonotype with many counts.

The sample was blood. The chain is built from TRBV2 and TRBJ2-7; 8 bases match TRBD1. The receptor was isolated from a woman aged 25-40 years in good health. The CDR3 protein is CASRDRETSYEQYF. The CDR3 DNA reads as TGTGCCAGCAGGGACAGGGAAACGTCCTACGAGCAGTACTTC. Full variable domain (remainder filled in from reference TRBV2 and TRBJ2-7): EPEVTQTPSHQVTQMGQEVILRCVPISNHLYFYWYRQILGQKVEFLVSFYNNEISEKSEIFDDQFSVERPDGSNFTLKIRSTKLEDSAMYFCASRDRETSYEQYFGPGTRLTVT.